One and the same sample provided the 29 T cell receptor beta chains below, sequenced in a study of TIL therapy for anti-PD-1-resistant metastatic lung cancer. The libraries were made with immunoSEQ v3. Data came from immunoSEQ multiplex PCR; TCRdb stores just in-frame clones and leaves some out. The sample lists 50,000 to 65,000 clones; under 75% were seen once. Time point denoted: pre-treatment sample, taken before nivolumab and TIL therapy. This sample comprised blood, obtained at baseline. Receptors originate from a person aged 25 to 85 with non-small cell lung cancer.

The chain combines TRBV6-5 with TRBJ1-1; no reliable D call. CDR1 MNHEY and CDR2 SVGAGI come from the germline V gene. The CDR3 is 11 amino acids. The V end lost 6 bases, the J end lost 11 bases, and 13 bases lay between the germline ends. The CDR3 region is CASSRGWIAFF. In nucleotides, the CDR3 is TGTGCCAGCAGCCGAGGGTGGATCGCTTTCTTT.

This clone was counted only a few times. CDR3 coding DNA: TGTGCCAGCAGCTGGGGGTTTTCGAACACTGAAGCTTTCTTT. Its protein is CASSWGFSNTEAFF. The V and J genes are TRBV11-3 and TRBJ1-1; D possibly corresponds to TRBD1 (5 bases). Germline V lookup: CDR1 SGHNT, CDR2 YENEEA. V dropped 4 bases and J dropped 1 base, with 10 bases sitting between them. The CDR3 contains 14 residues.

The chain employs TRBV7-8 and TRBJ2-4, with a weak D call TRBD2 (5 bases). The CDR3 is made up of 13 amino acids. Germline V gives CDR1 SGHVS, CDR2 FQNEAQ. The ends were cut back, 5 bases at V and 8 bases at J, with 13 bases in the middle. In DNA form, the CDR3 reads TGTGCCAGCAGCCCCTCCCGGGAAGACATTCAGTACTTC. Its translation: CASSPSREDIQYF.

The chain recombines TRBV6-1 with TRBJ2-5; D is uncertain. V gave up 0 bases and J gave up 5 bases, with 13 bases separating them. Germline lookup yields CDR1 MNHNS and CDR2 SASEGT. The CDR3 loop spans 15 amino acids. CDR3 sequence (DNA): TGTGCCAGCAGTGAAGCGACATCTTTGGAGGAGACCCAGTACTTC. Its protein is CASSEATSLEETQYF.

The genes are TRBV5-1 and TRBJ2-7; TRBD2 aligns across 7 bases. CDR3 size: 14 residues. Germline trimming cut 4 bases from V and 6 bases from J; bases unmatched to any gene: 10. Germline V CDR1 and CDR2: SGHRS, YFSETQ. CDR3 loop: CASSERLAFSEQYF. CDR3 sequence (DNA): TGCGCCAGCAGCGAGAGACTAGCTTTTTCCGAGCAGTACTTC.

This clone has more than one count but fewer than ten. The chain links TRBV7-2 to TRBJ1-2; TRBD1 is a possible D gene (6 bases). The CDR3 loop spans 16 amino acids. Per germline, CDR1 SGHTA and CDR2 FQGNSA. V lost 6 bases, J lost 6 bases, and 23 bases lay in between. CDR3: CASRSGPNRESHGYTF. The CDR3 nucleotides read TGTGCCAGCAGGTCAGGCCCTAACAGGGAAAGTCATGGCTACACCTTC. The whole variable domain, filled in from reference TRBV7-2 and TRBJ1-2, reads GAGVSQSPSNKVTEKGKDVELRCDPISGHTALYWYRQSLGQGLEFLIYFQGNSAPDKSGLPSDRFSAERTGGSVSTLTIQRTQQEDSAVYLCASRSGPNRESHGYTFGSGTRLTVV.

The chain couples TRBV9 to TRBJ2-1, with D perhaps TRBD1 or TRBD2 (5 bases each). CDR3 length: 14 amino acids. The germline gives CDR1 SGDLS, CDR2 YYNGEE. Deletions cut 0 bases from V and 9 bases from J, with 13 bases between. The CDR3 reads CASSVAVGDGEQFF. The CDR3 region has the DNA TGTGCCAGCAGCGTAGCAGTCGGGGACGGTGAGCAGTTCTTC.

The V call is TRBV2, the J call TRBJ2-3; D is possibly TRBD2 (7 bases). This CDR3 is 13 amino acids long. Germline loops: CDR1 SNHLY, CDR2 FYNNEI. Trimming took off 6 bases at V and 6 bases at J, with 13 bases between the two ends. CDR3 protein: CASRTGGLDTQYF. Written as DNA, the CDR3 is TGTGCCAGCAGAACGGGGGGCCTGGATACGCAGTATTTT.

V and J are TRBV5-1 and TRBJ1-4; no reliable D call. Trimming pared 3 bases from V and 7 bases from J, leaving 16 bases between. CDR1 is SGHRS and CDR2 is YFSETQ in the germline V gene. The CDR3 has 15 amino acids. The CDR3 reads CASSSTWNPSEKLFF. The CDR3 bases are TGCGCCAGCAGCTCCACTTGGAACCCTAGTGAAAAACTGTTTTTT.

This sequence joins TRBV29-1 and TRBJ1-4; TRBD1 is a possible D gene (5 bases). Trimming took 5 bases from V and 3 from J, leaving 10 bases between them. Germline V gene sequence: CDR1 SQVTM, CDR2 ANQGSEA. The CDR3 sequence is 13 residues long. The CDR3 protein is CSVRRGPNEKLFF. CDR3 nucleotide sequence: TGCAGCGTTAGAAGGGGCCCTAATGAAAAACTGTTTTTT.

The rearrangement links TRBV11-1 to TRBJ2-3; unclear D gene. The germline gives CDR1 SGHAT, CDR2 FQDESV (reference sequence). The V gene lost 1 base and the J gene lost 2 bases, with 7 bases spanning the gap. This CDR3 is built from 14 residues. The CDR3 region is CASSLGRNTDTQYF. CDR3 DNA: TGTGCCAGCAGCTTAGGGCGGAACACAGATACGCAGTATTTT.

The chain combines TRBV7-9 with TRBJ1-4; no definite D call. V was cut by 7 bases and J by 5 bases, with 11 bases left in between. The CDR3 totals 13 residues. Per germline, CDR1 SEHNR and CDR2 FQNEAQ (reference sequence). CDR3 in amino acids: CASNPGANEKLFF. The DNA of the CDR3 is TGTGCCAGCAATCCGGGCGCCAATGAAAAACTGTTTTTT.

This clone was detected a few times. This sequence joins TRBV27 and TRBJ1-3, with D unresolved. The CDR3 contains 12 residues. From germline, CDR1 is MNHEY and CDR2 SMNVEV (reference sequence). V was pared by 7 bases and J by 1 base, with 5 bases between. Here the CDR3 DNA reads TGTGCCAGCATGTCGTCTGGAAACACCATATATTTT. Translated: CASMSSGNTIYF.

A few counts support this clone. The CDR3 loop reads CASSQTGDLSPLHF. The CDR3 nucleotides are TGTGCCAGCAGCCAGACAGGGGACTTATCACCCCTCCACTTT. The chain joins TRBV7-9 to TRBJ1-6; 8 nucleotides match TRBD1. The germline V gene has CDR1 SEHNR and CDR2 FQNEAQ (reference sequence). The CDR3 runs 14 residues. Trimming cost V 5 bases and J 10 bases; bases outside gene matches: 7.

This CDR3 is CASSSRGTPTGELFF. CDR3 coding DNA: TGTGCCAGCAGCTCCCGAGGGACACCCACCGGGGAGCTGTTTTTT. The chain combines TRBV11-3 with TRBJ2-2, with D perhaps matching TRBD1 (6 bases). With 4 bases removed from V and 4 bases from J, the gap between germline ends came to 13 bases. The germline V gene has CDR1 SGHNT and CDR2 YENEEA. CDR3 size: 15 residues. The full variable domain, in which reference TRBV11-3 and TRBJ2-2 provide the parts outside the CDR3, is EAGVVQSPRYKIIEKKQPVAFWCNPISGHNTLYWYLQNLGQGPELLIRYENEEAVDDSQLPKDRFSAERLKGVDSTLKIQPAELGDSAVYLCASSSRGTPTGELFFGEGSRLTVL.

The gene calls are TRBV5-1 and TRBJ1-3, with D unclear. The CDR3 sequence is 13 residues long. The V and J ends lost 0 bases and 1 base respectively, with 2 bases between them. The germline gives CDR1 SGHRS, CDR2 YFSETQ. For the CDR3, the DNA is TGCGCCAGCAGCTTGGCTTCTGGAAACACCATATATTTT. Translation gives CASSLASGNTIYF. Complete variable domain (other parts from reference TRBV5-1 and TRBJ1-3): KAGVTQTPRYLIKTRGQQVTLSCSPISGHRSVSWYQQTPGQGLQFLFEYFSETQRNKGNFPGRFSGRQFSNSRSEMNVSTLELGDSALYLCASSLASGNTIYFGEGSWLTVV.

The chain's CDR3 is CASSLGTGGLGEQYF. In DNA form, the CDR3 reads TGTGCCAGCAGTCTCGGGACAGGGGGACTAGGAGAGCAGTACTTC. The chain has TRBV27 and TRBJ2-5, with 11 bases identical to TRBD1. Germline V gene data show CDR1 as MNHEY and CDR2 as SMNVEV (reference sequence). The junction had 13 bases not matched to a gene; V was cut back by 5 bases and J by 11 bases. The CDR3 extends over 15 amino acids.

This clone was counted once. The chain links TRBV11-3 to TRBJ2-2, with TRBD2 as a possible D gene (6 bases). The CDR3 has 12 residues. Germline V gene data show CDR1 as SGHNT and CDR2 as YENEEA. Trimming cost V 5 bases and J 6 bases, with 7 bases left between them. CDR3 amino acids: CASSPGAGELFF. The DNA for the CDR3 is TGTGCCAGCAGCCCGGGAGCCGGGGAGCTGTTTTTT.

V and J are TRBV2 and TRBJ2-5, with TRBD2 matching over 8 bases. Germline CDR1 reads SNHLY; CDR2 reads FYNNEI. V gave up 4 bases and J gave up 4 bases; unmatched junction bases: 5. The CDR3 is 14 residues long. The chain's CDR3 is CASSVESGRETQYF. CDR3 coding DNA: TGTGCCAGCAGTGTGGAGAGCGGGAGAGAGACCCAGTACTTC.

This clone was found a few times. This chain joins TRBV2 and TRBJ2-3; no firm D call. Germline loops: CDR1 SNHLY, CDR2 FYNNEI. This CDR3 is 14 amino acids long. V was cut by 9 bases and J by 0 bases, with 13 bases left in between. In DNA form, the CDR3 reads TGTGCCAGACGTGGACGAACTAGCACAGATACGCAGTATTTT. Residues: CARRGRTSTDTQYF.

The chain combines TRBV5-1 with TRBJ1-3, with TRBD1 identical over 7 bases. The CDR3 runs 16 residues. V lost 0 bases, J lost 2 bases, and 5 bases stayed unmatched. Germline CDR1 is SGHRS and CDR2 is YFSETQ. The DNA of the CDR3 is TGCGCCAGCAGCTTGGAGGTCACAGGGGCTGGAAACACCATATATTTT. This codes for CASSLEVTGAGNTIYF.

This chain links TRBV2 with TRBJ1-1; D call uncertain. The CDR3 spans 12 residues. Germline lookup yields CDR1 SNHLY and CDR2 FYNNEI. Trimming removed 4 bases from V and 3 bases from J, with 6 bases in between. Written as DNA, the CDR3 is TGTGCCAGCAGTGTTCCTCACACTGAAGCTTTCTTT. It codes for CASSVPHTEAFF.

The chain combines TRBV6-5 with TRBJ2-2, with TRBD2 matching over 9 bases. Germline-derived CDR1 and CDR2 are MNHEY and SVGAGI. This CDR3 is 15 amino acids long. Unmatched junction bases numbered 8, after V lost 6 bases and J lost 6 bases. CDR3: CASSLLAGFAGELFF. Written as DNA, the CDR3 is TGTGCCAGCAGCCTTCTAGCGGGATTCGCCGGGGAGCTGTTTTTT.

CDR3 residues: CASSLGTYNEQFF. The CDR3 DNA follows: TGTGCCAGCAGCTTAGGAACCTACAATGAGCAGTTCTTC. This rearrangement joins TRBV7-9 to TRBJ2-1; D remains unclear. CDR3 length: 13 residues. Trimming stripped 1 base from V and 2 bases from J, with 3 bases between. The germline CDR1 and CDR2 sequences are SEHNR and FQNEAQ (reference sequence). The variable domain in full, with the rest retrieved from reference TRBV7-9 and TRBJ2-1, is DTGVSQNPRHKITKRGQNVTFRCDPISEHNRLYWYRQTLGQGPEFLTYFQNEAQLEKSRLLSDRFSAERPKGSFSTLEIQRTEQGDSAMYLCASSLGTYNEQFFGPGTRLTVL.

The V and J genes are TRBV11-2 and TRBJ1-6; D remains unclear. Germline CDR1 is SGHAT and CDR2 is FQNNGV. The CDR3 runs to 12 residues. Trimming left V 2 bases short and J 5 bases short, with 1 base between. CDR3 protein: CASSLNNSPLHF. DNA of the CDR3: TGTGCCAGCAGCTTAAATAATTCACCCCTCCACTTT.

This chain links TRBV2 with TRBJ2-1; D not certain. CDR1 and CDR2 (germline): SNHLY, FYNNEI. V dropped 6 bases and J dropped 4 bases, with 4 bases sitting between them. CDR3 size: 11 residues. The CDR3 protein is CASRGYNEQFF. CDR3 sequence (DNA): TGTGCCAGCAGGGGGTACAATGAGCAGTTCTTC.

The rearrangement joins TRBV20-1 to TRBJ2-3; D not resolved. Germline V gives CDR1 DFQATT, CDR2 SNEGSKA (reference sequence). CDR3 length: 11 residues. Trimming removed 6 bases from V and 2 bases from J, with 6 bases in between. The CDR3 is CSAHYTDTQYF. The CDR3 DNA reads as TGCAGTGCCCACTACACAGATACGCAGTATTTT.

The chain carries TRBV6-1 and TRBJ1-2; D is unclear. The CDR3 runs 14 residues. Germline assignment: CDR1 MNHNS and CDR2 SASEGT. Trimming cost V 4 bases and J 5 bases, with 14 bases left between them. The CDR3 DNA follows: TGTGCCAGCAGTGTAATGCCGTTGGCGTATGGCTACACCTTC. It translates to CASSVMPLAYGYTF.

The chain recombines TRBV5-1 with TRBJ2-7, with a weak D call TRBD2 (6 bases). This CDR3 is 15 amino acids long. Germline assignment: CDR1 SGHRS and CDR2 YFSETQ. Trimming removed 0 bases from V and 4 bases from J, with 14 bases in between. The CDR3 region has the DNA TGCGCCAGCAGCTTGGGGTCGGGGGATTTGTACGAGCAGTACTTC. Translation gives CASSLGSGDLYEQYF.